This T cell receptor beta chain was sequenced in a study of T cell repertoires in cytomegalovirus infection (dated by TCRdb to about 2019). At the level of the whole study: Recently identified HLA-C-restricted CMV epitopes, whose presentation resists viral immunomodulation, were targeted by peptide stimulations together with well-studied HLA-B-restricted epitopes. Donor HLA type was relevant to the analysis, because carriage of CMV infection together with the matching HLA type was indicated by public TCR beta signatures. What the authors observed across the whole study: The ex vivo response was dominated by HLA-C-restricted CMV-specific TCR beta clonotypes, which also provided the single most frequent clonotype in two of eight donors. In both this cohort and an independent cohort of some 380 donors, the cumulative frequency of public TCR beta family members distinguished carriers of CMV infection plus the relevant HLA type.

In the germline V gene, CDR1 corresponds to SQVTM and CDR2 to ANQGSEA. V lost 4 bases and J lost 0 bases, and the count of bases not matched to a germline gene is 3. The CDR3 covers 13 residues, taking in both the cysteine and the phenylalanine. The kept DNA is CDR3 alone, 39 bases in frame from the first base. This clonotype has only one observation. Its antigen is still unknown. No quality values exist for individual bases; no much larger clone is one base distant. A single read makes a weak case. The meaning of the sample's treatment or condition label: in vitro stimulation with specific CMV peptide epitopes to enrich CMV-specific T cells. Sequenced using an Illumina HiSeq 1500. Clones were called with MiXCR by TCRdb after fastp trimmed the public reads at Q25, and only in-frame beta chains were retained. Rows merge per CDR3 protein into single entries with the most common DNA and genes. The table for this sample lists under 850,000 distinct CDR3 sequences; about 33% of them were counted only once. About 18% of the sample lies in the top ten.

The clonotype comes from a human donor in good health (CMV status not recorded). Some clones in this sample may be carry-over from other donors' samples. The sequencing used cultured PBMCs, collected from culture after CMV antigen stimulation. This receptor chain uses TRBV29-1 and TRBJ2-7; TRBD1 matches 7 bases in the middle. The nucleotides read TGCAGCGTTGTTGACAGGGCCTCCTACGAGCAGTACTTC. Its protein product is CSVVDRASYEQYF.